A single sample is the source of the 32 T cell receptor beta chains below, sequenced in a study of early T cells in non-severe SARS-CoV-2 infection. MiXCR was run by TCRdb on the 5' RACE reads, yielding one entry per CDR3 protein. The sample carries about 120,000 distinct CDR3 sequences, around 13% recorded once. This specimen was whole blood, taken at baseline. The receptors originated from an adult who was a healthcare worker with PCR-confirmed SARS-CoV-2 infection or an uninfected control (not recorded which).

The chain recombines TRBV6-5 with TRBJ2-1; possibly TRBD2 for D (6 bases). Trimming stripped 6 bases from V and 5 bases from J, with 11 bases between. The CDR3 contains 13 residues. Germline V gives CDR1 MNHEY, CDR2 SVGAGI. CDR3 amino acids: CASRPSENNEQFF. The CDR3 coding sequence is TGTGCCAGCAGGCCTAGCGAAAACAATGAGCAGTTCTTC.

This clonotype was recorded many times. The V and J genes are TRBV5-1 and TRBJ2-3; 12 positions agree with TRBD2. The CDR3 runs to 16 residues. The germline gives CDR1 SGHRS, CDR2 YFSETQ. Trimming removed 0 bases from V and 6 bases from J; junction bases left unmatched: 5. The CDR3: CASSLDLAGGEDTQYF. CDR3 coding DNA: TGCGCCAGCAGCTTGGACCTAGCGGGGGGGGAGGATACGCAGTATTTT.

This clonotype has a count of ten or more. The chain recombines TRBV4-2 with TRBJ1-5; no definite D call. CDR3 size: 15 residues. The germline CDR1 and CDR2 sequences are LGHNA and YNFKEQ. The V and J ends lost 4 bases and 8 bases respectively, with 18 bases between them. The CDR3 region has the DNA TGTGCCAGCAGCCCCTCCTCCGTGACGCCAGAGCCCCAGCATTTT. Translation: CASSPSSVTPEPQHF.

This clonotype was seen a few times. The rearrangement joins TRBV20-1 to TRBJ1-5; no definite D call. V lost 7 bases, J lost 0 bases, and 10 bases lay in between. The CDR3 contains 13 residues. Germline lookup yields CDR1 DFQATT and CDR2 SNEGSKA (reference sequence). For the CDR3, the DNA is TGCAGTGTTTACGCTAATAGCAATCAGCCCCAGCATTTT. The encoded protein is CSVYANSNQPQHF.

The J gene is TRBJ2-5, the V gene TRBV6-1; D call uncertain. CDR1 is MNHNS and CDR2 is SASEGT in the germline V gene. The CDR3 covers 15 residues. The ends were cut back, 3 bases at V and 2 bases at J, with 13 bases in the middle. The CDR3 reads CASSELGPNQETQYF. DNA of the CDR3: TGTGCCAGCAGTGAGCTTGGCCCAAATCAAGAGACCCAGTACTTC.

J is TRBJ2-1 and V is TRBV12-3 or TRBV12-4; D unclear. The length of the CDR3 is 11 residues. Deletions cut 10 bases from V and 0 bases from J, with 4 bases between. The CDR3 loop is CATSSYNEQFF. The CDR3 DNA reads as TGTGCCACATCCTCCTACAATGAGCAGTTCTTC.

This clonotype was recorded a few times. The J gene is TRBJ2-1, the V gene TRBV7-2; perhaps D is TRBD1 or TRBD2 (6 bases each). Germline V gives CDR1 SGHTA, CDR2 FQGNSA. The CDR3 loop spans 17 amino acids. V lost 1 base, J lost 2 bases, and 15 bases lay in between. The DNA for the CDR3 is TGTGCCAGCAGCTTAGTCTATAACAGGGAGGCCTACAATGAGCAGTTCTTC. This sequence encodes CASSLVYNREAYNEQFF.

Many counts were recorded for this clonotype. The CDR3, as DNA: TGTGCCAGCTCTACACTAGGGCAGACGAACACCGGGGAGCTGTTTTTT. Its protein product is CASSTLGQTNTGELFF. The chain employs TRBV18 and TRBJ2-2, with a tentative D call TRBD2 (5 bases). The CDR3 has 16 amino acids. Germline V gene data show CDR1 as KGHSH and CDR2 as LQKENI. The V end lost 6 bases, the J end lost 0 bases, and 14 bases lay between the germline ends.

This clonotype came up a few times. The chain combines TRBV29-1 with TRBJ2-7; 12 bases map to TRBD2. Germline V gene sequence: CDR1 SQVTM, CDR2 ANQGSEA. The CDR3 is 13 residues long. V gave up 4 bases and J gave up 6 bases; unmatched junction bases: 4. CDR3 sequence (DNA): TGCAGCGTTGGACTAGCGGGAGTAGGCGAGCAGTACTTC. This codes for CSVGLAGVGEQYF.

The gene calls are TRBV20-1 and TRBJ2-7; a possible D gene is TRBD2 (6 bases). Germline CDR1 DFQATT, CDR2 SNEGSKA (reference sequence). The V end lost 5 bases, the J end lost 0 bases, and 14 bases lay between the germline ends. The CDR3 length is 14 residues. The CDR3 here is CSAEKRAASYEQYF. CDR3 bases: TGCAGTGCTGAGAAGCGGGCCGCCTCCTACGAGCAGTACTTC.

This clonotype was seen only a few times. The chain's CDR3 is CASSIPSAANYGYTF. Written as DNA, the CDR3 is TGTGCCAGTAGTATTCCGTCAGCAGCTAACTATGGCTACACCTTC. The rearrangement links TRBV19 to TRBJ1-2, with unresolved D. The CDR3 has 15 residues. CDR1 and CDR2 (germline): LNHDA, SQIVND (reference sequence). V lost 3 bases, J lost 0 bases, and 11 bases lay in between.

This clonotype was detected only a few times. The chain has TRBV7-3 and TRBJ2-2, with 11 bases fitting TRBD2. Germline values: CDR1 SGHTA, CDR2 FQGTGA. This CDR3 is 17 amino acids long. V lost 5 bases to trimming and J lost 2 bases; unmatched junction nucleotides: 7. CDR3 loop: CASSPPGLAANTGELFF. The CDR3 region has the DNA TGTGCCAGCAGCCCCCCGGGACTAGCGGCCAACACCGGGGAGCTGTTTTTT.

V is TRBV27 and J is TRBJ1-1; 7 bases are shared with TRBD1. Looked up from germline, CDR1 is MNHEY and CDR2 is SMNVEV (reference sequence). The V gene end was trimmed by 3 bases and the J gene end by 5 bases; junction bases not matched to a gene: 15. CDR3 length equals 17 residues. This CDR3 reads CASSFSVRQGDTTEAFF. In nucleotides, the CDR3 is TGTGCCAGCAGTTTCTCCGTTCGACAGGGAGATACTACTGAAGCTTTCTTT.

This clonotype was detected a few times. V and J are TRBV11-2 and TRBJ1-1; 7 bases line up with TRBD1. The trim removed 3 bases at V and 1 base at J, leaving 8 bases unmatched. Germline loops: CDR1 SGHAT, CDR2 FQNNGV. This CDR3 contains 16 residues. CDR3 bases: TGTGCCAGCAGCTTGTGGGGAGGGGGCAAGAACACTGAAGCTTTCTTT. Translated, it gives CASSLWGGGKNTEAFF.

This clonotype was counted only a few times. The chain couples TRBV7-2 to TRBJ1-2; 7 bases are a match to TRBD1. The CDR3 contains 13 residues. Germline CDR1 reads SGHTA; CDR2 reads FQGNSA. The V and J ends lost 5 bases and 5 bases, in that order; junction bases with no gene match: 5. CDR3 nucleotide sequence: TGTGCCAGCAGCCGGACAGGATTATATGGCTACACCTTC. Translation: CASSRTGLYGYTF.

The rearrangement joins TRBV2 to TRBJ2-5; 12 bases agree with TRBD2. V lost 5 bases and J lost 7; bases outside the gene matches: 8. CDR1 is SNHLY, CDR2 FYNNEI, per germline. The CDR3 totals 15 residues. The CDR3 reads CASSQSTSGGLTQYF. CDR3 sequence (DNA): TGTGCCAGCAGTCAATCGACTAGCGGGGGTTTGACCCAGTACTTC.

This clonotype was counted only a few times. The chain combines TRBV4-1 with TRBJ2-3; 7 bases are shared with TRBD2. V lost 4 bases to trimming and J lost 0 bases; unmatched junction nucleotides: 7. The CDR3 contains 16 residues. The germline V gene has CDR1 MGHRA and CDR2 YSYEKL. The CDR3 DNA is TGCGCCAGCAGCCCCCTAGCGGAACTTAGCACAGATACGCAGTATTTT. Protein: CASSPLAELSTDTQYF.

The chain combines TRBV9 with TRBJ2-1; D gene unclear. Germline CDR1 SGDLS, CDR2 YYNGEE. The CDR3 length is 13 residues. Trimming shortened V by 1 base and J by 10 bases, and 12 bases separated the two germline ends. This chain's CDR3 is CASSVRASAEQFF. The CDR3 region has the DNA TGTGCCAGCAGCGTAAGGGCATCTGCGGAGCAGTTCTTC.

The chain links TRBV20-1 to TRBJ1-5; 8 bases map to TRBD1. There are 13 residues in the CDR3. J was trimmed by 5 bases and V by 6 bases; bases with no gene match: 6. Germline loops: CDR1 DFQATT, CDR2 SNEGSKA (reference sequence). CDR3 in DNA: TGCAGTGCAAGTGGACAGGGCTATCAGCCCCAGCATTTT. It codes for CSASGQGYQPQHF.

This sequence joins TRBV29-1 and TRBJ1-6, with TRBD1 identical over 9 bases. The CDR3 has 13 amino acids. With 7 bases clipped from V and 7 bases from J, the junction kept 5 bases outside the gene matches. Germline V gene lookup returns CDR1 SQVTM and CDR2 ANQGSEA. The CDR3 DNA reads as TGCAGCGCAAGGGACAGGGAGAATTCACCCCTCCACTTT. This sequence encodes CSARDRENSPLHF.

This clonotype was recorded many times. The chain joins TRBV7-6 to TRBJ2-2; possibly TRBD2 for D (6 bases). Germline assignment: CDR1 SGHVS and CDR2 FNYEAQ. The CDR3 length is 16 residues. The V end was cut by 5 bases, the J end by 7 bases, with 20 bases between. The CDR3 region has the DNA TGTGCCAGCAGCCCAAATTCGGGGAGAGCGGGCGGGGAGCTGTTTTTT. Amino acids: CASSPNSGRAGGELFF.

This clonotype came up a few times. The CDR3 DNA reads as TGTGCCAGCAGGTCGACAGGGGCCACCTATGGCTACACCTTC. Its translation: CASRSTGATYGYTF. V and J are TRBV11-2 and TRBJ1-2; TRBD1 matches at 8 bases. The germline V gene encodes CDR1 SGHAT and CDR2 FQNNGV. The CDR3 runs 14 residues. The J segment lost 4 bases and the V segment lost 6 bases, leaving 7 bases of the junction unmatched. Combining the CDR3 with reference TRBV11-2 and TRBJ1-2 gives the whole variable domain EAGVAQSPRYKIIEKRQSVAFWCNPISGHATLYWYQQILGQGPKLLIQFQNNGVVDDSQLPKDRFSAERLKGVDSTLKIQPAKLEDSAVYLCASRSTGATYGYTFGSGTRLTVV.

The table lists this clonotype with a few counts. The rearrangement uses TRBV4-2 and TRBJ1-1; D is undetermined. This CDR3 contains 17 residues. Trimming shortened V by 1 base and J by 1 base, and 16 bases separated the two germline ends. CDR1 and CDR2 (germline): LGHNA, YNFKEQ. CDR3 in DNA: TGTGCCAGCAGCCAAGGGAGTAGTCTGAACCAGAACACTGAAGCTTTCTTT. It is translated as CASSQGSSLNQNTEAFF.

This clonotype was seen a handful of times. The chain uses TRBV5-4 and TRBJ2-7, with TRBD2 matching 8 bases. Trimming at V came to 0 bases and at J to 0 bases, leaving 11 bases not matched to a gene. This CDR3 contains 18 residues. The germline V gene has CDR1 SGHNT and CDR2 YYREEE (reference sequence). The CDR3 DNA reads TGTGCCAGCAGCTTGGGGGCTAGCGGGCAACCCTCCTCCTACGAGCAGTACTTC. Amino acid sequence: CASSLGASGQPSSYEQYF.

The rearrangement joins TRBV5-1 to TRBJ1-1; D remains ambiguous. The CDR3 is 15 amino acids. Germline CDR1 SGHRS, CDR2 YFSETQ. Trimming removed 7 bases from V and 0 bases from J, with 16 bases in between. CDR3 loop: CASLRNGGLNTEAFF. The CDR3 nucleotides are TGCGCCAGCCTACGTAACGGAGGCCTGAACACTGAAGCTTTCTTT.

This chain joins TRBV7-9 and TRBJ1-1, with 11 bases identical to TRBD1. CDR3 length: 21 amino acids. The V gene's germline CDR1 is SEHNR and CDR2 FQNEAQ (reference sequence). With 4 bases clipped from V and 4 bases from J, the junction kept 23 bases outside the gene matches. The CDR3 here is CASSSSFSSGTGGLWGTEAFF. The DNA for the CDR3 is TGTGCCAGCAGCTCCTCCTTTTCCTCCGGGACAGGGGGACTATGGGGCACTGAAGCTTTCTTT.

This clonotype was seen a handful of times. DNA for the CDR3: TGCGCCAGCAGCCGGGGGCTAGCGGATGTAGCCAAAAACATTCAGTACTTC. Its protein is CASSRGLADVAKNIQYF. The genes are TRBV5-1 and TRBJ2-4, with a possible D match to TRBD2 (7 bases). The V gene's germline CDR1 is SGHRS and CDR2 YFSETQ. There are 17 residues in the CDR3. V was clipped by 4 bases and J by 0 bases, with 17 bases between them.

The chain has TRBV11-1 and TRBJ2-2, with a possible D match to TRBD2 (7 bases). The CDR3 totals 21 residues. Germline V gene lookup returns CDR1 SGHAT and CDR2 FQDESV (reference sequence). The germline V and J ends were trimmed by 7 bases and 7 bases, with 37 bases remaining between them. DNA for the CDR3: TGTGCCAGCACCCAACCGGGACAACGAACCTGGCGGGAGCAGTTAGGCGGGGAGCTGTTTTTT. Protein sequence: CASTQPGQRTWREQLGGELFF.

This clonotype was seen at least ten times. This CDR3 reads CASSLARANSPLHF. Written as DNA, the CDR3 is TGCGCCAGCAGCTTGGCCCGAGCCAATTCACCCCTCCACTTT. This chain links TRBV5-1 with TRBJ1-6; no clear D. Germline V lookup: CDR1 SGHRS, CDR2 YFSETQ. The length of the CDR3 is 14 residues. Between the trimmed V and J ends, which lost 0 bases and 7 bases, there was a span of 8 bases. The full variable domain, rest sourced from reference TRBV5-1 and TRBJ1-6, is KAGVTQTPRYLIKTRGQQVTLSCSPISGHRSVSWYQQTPGQGLQFLFEYFSETQRNKGNFPGRFSGRQFSNSRSEMNVSTLELGDSALYLCASSLARANSPLHFGNGTRLTVT.

The sample holds a few counts of this clonotype. V is TRBV11-2 and J is TRBJ2-1; 13 positions match TRBD2. V shed 3 bases, J shed 7 bases, and the junction held 9 bases outside the gene matches. The CDR3 runs to 17 residues. Germline V lookup: CDR1 SGHAT, CDR2 FQNNGV. CDR3 sequence (DNA): TGTGCCAGCAGCTTTACTAGCGGGGGGGCCCTTGGGAATGAGCAGTTCTTC. It is translated as CASSFTSGGALGNEQFF.

On this clonotype: This CDR3 fails to terminate in the conserved phenylalanine or tryptophan, so it likely reflects a read error. This sequence joins TRBV7-9 and TRBJ1-4; 11 bases match TRBD1. This CDR3 contains 15 residues. Germline trimming cut 5 bases from V and 5 bases from J; bases unmatched to any gene: 4. Germline values: CDR1 SEHNR, CDR2 FQNEAQ (reference sequence). CDR3 protein: CASSPGQGANEKLFL. DNA of the CDR3: TGTGCCAGCAGCCCCGGACAGGGGGCCAATGAAAAACTGTTTCTC.

This clonotype was recorded at least ten times. This chain joins TRBV2 and TRBJ1-6; D not certain. The V and J ends lost 4 bases and 5 bases respectively, with 12 bases between them. CDR1 is SNHLY, CDR2 FYNNEI, per germline. CDR3 size: 15 residues. The CDR3 nucleotides read TGTGCCAGCAGTGCCCCGGGAATTCATAATTCACCCCTCCACTTT. Protein: CASSAPGIHNSPLHF.